This passage covers 30 T cell receptor beta chains from one sample sequenced in a study of control samples from healthy donors and cancer patients. Sequencing used immunoSEQ multiplex PCR; TCRdb keeps in-frame clones, though not all of them. The sample shows about 220,000 clones, 90% to 95% of them seen only once. Sequencing input: blood. Receptors were obtained from a man aged 50-60 years in good health.

The DNA for the CDR3 is TGCGCCAGCAGCCCGGGACAGGGACCCTCTGGCTACACCTTC. Its translation: CASSPGQGPSGYTF. The chain links TRBV5-1 to TRBJ1-2; 9 bases are a match to TRBD1. CDR1 and CDR2 from the germline V gene are SGHRS and YFSETQ. The CDR3 consists of 14 residues. V trimming: 4 bases; J trimming: 7 bases; junction bases outside the gene matches: 8.

This sequence joins TRBV7-2 and TRBJ1-6, with D unresolved. CDR1 is SGHTA, CDR2 FQGNSA, per germline. The CDR3 has 11 amino acids. The ends were cut back, 8 bases at V and 5 bases at J, with 4 bases in the middle. CDR3 in amino acids: CASEDNSPLHF. The CDR3 bases are TGTGCCAGCGAAGATAATTCACCCCTCCACTTT.

The CDR3 region has the DNA TGTGCCAGCAGCCCATTAAGGGAAAGCTCCTACAATGAGCAGTTCTTC. Translation: CASSPLRESSYNEQFF. The V and J genes are TRBV28 and TRBJ2-1, with unresolved D. The CDR3 sequence is 16 residues long. Trimming left V 6 bases short and J 0 bases short, with 15 bases between. The germline CDR1 and CDR2 sequences are MDHEN and SYDVKM.

The rearrangement joins TRBV3-1 (or the pseudogene TRBV3-2) to TRBJ2-3, with a possible D match to TRBD2 (6 bases). Per germline, CDR1 LGHDT and CDR2 YNNKEL (reference sequence). Trimming stripped 0 bases from V and 6 bases from J, with 19 bases between. CDR3 length: 17 amino acids. DNA of the CDR3: TGTGCCAGCAGCCAAGATCTTGGGGGGTCCGGGACGGATACGCAGTATTTT. Its protein is CASSQDLGGSGTDTQYF.

The chain combines TRBV12-3 or TRBV12-4 with TRBJ1-5; D is uncertain. The CDR3 covers 11 residues. V was trimmed by 2 bases and J by 8 bases, leaving 4 bases between them. In DNA form, the CDR3 reads TGTGCCAGCAGTTTAACGGAGCCCCAGCATTTT. Residues: CASSLTEPQHF.

This clone was found once. The chain is built from TRBV18 and TRBJ2-5, with no clear D. V was trimmed by 5 bases and J by 2 bases, leaving 3 bases between them. Germline lookup yields CDR1 KGHSH and CDR2 LQKENI. The CDR3 sequence is 11 residues long. In DNA form, the CDR3 reads TGTGCCAGCTCAGAACAAGAGACCCAGTACTTC. Protein product: CASSEQETQYF.

The chain links TRBV11-3 to TRBJ2-5, with D uncertain. The V gene's germline CDR1 is SGHNT and CDR2 YENEEA. V was cut by 5 bases and J by 5 bases, with 9 bases left in between. The CDR3 is made up of 12 amino acids. The DNA for the CDR3 is TGTGCCAGCAGCGTCGGTGGGGAGACCCAGTACTTC. Residues: CASSVGGETQYF.

The chain combines TRBV30 with TRBJ1-1, with 9 bases identical to TRBD1. The CDR3 sequence is 13 residues long. V was clipped by 2 bases and J by 7 bases; unmatched bases: 5. The germline V gene has CDR1 GTSNPN and CDR2 SVGIG (reference sequence). CDR3 protein: CAWSTTGGGEAFF. The CDR3 DNA reads TGTGCCTGGAGTACAACAGGGGGCGGTGAAGCTTTCTTT.

The chain's CDR3 is CASSRTSGYYNEQFF. The CDR3, as DNA: TGTGCCAGCAGCAGGACTAGCGGATATTACAATGAGCAGTTCTTC. The chain carries TRBV7-9 and TRBJ2-1; TRBD2 agrees at 10 bases. Germline V gene data show CDR1 as SEHNR and CDR2 as FQNEAQ (reference sequence). V lost 5 bases to trimming and J lost 4 bases; unmatched junction nucleotides: 5. The CDR3 sequence is 15 residues long. The whole variable domain, filled in from reference TRBV7-9 and TRBJ2-1, reads DTGVSQNPRHKITKRGQNVTFRCDPISEHNRLYWYRQTLGQGPEFLTYFQNEAQLEKSRLLSDRFSAERPKGSFSTLEIQRTEQGDSAMYLCASSRTSGYYNEQFFGPGTRLTVL.

The chain employs TRBV29-1 and TRBJ1-4; 7 bases fit TRBD1. This CDR3 region has 16 residues. CDR1 and CDR2 from the germline V gene are SQVTM and ANQGSEA. The V segment lost 0 bases and the J segment 4 bases; nucleotides outside the gene matches: 8. The CDR3 loop reads CSVEDYQGQLNEKLFF. CDR3 DNA: TGCAGCGTTGAAGATTATCAGGGACAGCTTAATGAAAAACTGTTTTTT.

The rearrangement uses TRBV6-5 and TRBJ1-2, with D hard to call. CDR3 size: 13 residues. The germline V gene encodes CDR1 MNHEY and CDR2 SVGAGI. V was pared by 6 bases and J by 2 bases, with 10 bases between. In DNA form, the CDR3 reads TGTGCCAGCAGCTATCAGGCAAACTATGGCTACACCTTC. This gives the protein CASSYQANYGYTF.

The chain carries TRBV7-9 and TRBJ2-1, with 11 bases matching TRBD2. The V gene's germline CDR1 is SEHNR and CDR2 FQNEAQ (reference sequence). The CDR3 is 18 residues long. V gave up 5 bases and J gave up 1 base; unmatched junction bases: 10. The CDR3 DNA reads as TGTGCCAGCAGCGGGACTAGCGGTGAACGTCAGTCCTACAATGAGCAGTTCTTC. As protein: CASSGTSGERQSYNEQFF.

V is TRBV7-3 and J is TRBJ2-2; 12 bases map to TRBD1. From germline, CDR1 is SGHTA and CDR2 FQGTGA. V was clipped by 6 bases and J by 6 bases; unmatched bases: 5. This CDR3 contains 15 residues. The CDR3 DNA follows: TGTGCCAGCAGTCCGCGGGACAGGGGGCCCGGGGAGCTGTTTTTT. It is translated as CASSPRDRGPGELFF.

This chain links TRBV7-9 with TRBJ1-5, with TRBD1 matching 7 bases. V was clipped by 5 bases and J by 6 bases; unmatched bases: 7. The germline CDR1 and CDR2 sequences are SEHNR and FQNEAQ (reference sequence). This CDR3 comprises 14 residues. CDR3 in amino acids: CASSADRAPQPQHF. The CDR3, as DNA: TGTGCCAGCAGCGCAGACAGGGCCCCTCAGCCCCAGCATTTT.

The CDR3 nucleotides read TGTGCCAGCAGTTCAGGGCGTACCGAAGCTTTCTTT. It specifies CASSSGRTEAFF. J is TRBJ1-1 and V is TRBV6-2 or TRBV6-3, with a weak D call TRBD1 (5 bases). The germline CDR1 and CDR2 sequences are MNHEY and SVGEGT. V lost 4 bases and J 8 bases, leaving 11 bases between the germline ends. The CDR3 is 12 residues long.

Details on this clone: Other DNA sequences in this specimen translate into the identical CDR3. This rearrangement joins TRBV7-8 to TRBJ1-2; D perhaps matches TRBD1 (5 bases). With 1 base removed from V and 7 bases from J, the gap between germline ends came to 13 bases. From germline, CDR1 is SGHVS and CDR2 FQNEAQ. CDR3 length: 14 amino acids. The CDR3 loop reads CASSLGGAGGGYTF. The CDR3 region has the DNA TGTGCCAGCAGCTTAGGAGGGGCGGGTGGTGGCTACACCTTC.

J is TRBJ1-3 and V is TRBV10-3; D not resolved. V dropped 7 bases and J dropped 0 bases, with 10 bases sitting between them. Per the germline V gene, CDR1 is ENHRY and CDR2 is SYGVKD. The CDR3 is made up of 14 amino acids. CDR3 loop: CAITGRTSGNTIYF. CDR3 nucleotides: TGTGCCATCACCGGCAGGACCTCTGGAAACACCATATATTTT.

In its sample, this clone was seen once. The J gene is TRBJ2-1, the V gene TRBV3-1 (or the pseudogene TRBV3-2), with TRBD2 matching over 9 bases. The junction had 7 bases not matched to a gene; V was cut back by 0 bases and J by 4 bases. The CDR3 extends over 17 amino acids. From germline, CDR1 is LGHDT and CDR2 YNNKEL (reference sequence). CDR3 DNA: TGTGCCAGCAGCCAAGAGTGGGCTAGCGGGGAGTACAATGAGCAGTTCTTC. It codes for CASSQEWASGEYNEQFF.

The rearrangement uses TRBV19 and TRBJ1-6; TRBD1 agrees at 10 bases. CDR1 is LNHDA, CDR2 SQIVND, per germline (reference sequence). The CDR3 sequence is 14 residues long. Losses at the gene ends were 7 bases for V and 9 bases for J; bases not matched to a gene: 6. The chain's CDR3 is CASKGQGEASPLHF. For the CDR3, the DNA is TGTGCCAGTAAAGGACAGGGGGAGGCTTCACCCCTCCACTTT.

The rearrangement joins TRBV11-2 to TRBJ1-1; D uncertain. From germline, CDR1 is SGHAT and CDR2 FQNNGV. This CDR3 spans 14 amino acids. Trimming removed 0 bases at V and 0 bases at J, with 5 bases between. CDR3 in amino acids: CASSLDFMNTEAFF. In DNA, the CDR3 is TGTGCCAGCAGCTTAGATTTTATGAACACTGAAGCTTTCTTT.

V is TRBV5-5 and J is TRBJ2-1; no definite D call. The length of the CDR3 is 15 residues. The germline CDR1 and CDR2 sequences are SGHKS and YYEKEE (reference sequence). V was clipped by 0 bases and J by 3 bases, with 10 bases between them. CDR3 DNA: TGTGCCAGCAGCTTGGACAGTGCGCACTACAATGAGCAGTTCTTC. Protein product: CASSLDSAHYNEQFF.

V gene TRBV18 combines with J gene TRBJ2-2; 8 nucleotides line up with TRBD2. This CDR3 is built from 15 residues. CDR1 and CDR2 from the germline V gene are KGHSH and LQKENI. V shed 4 bases, J shed 3 bases, and the junction held 4 bases outside the gene matches. CDR3 residues: CASSQRGPYTGELFF. CDR3 coding DNA: TGTGCCAGCTCACAGCGGGGGCCCTACACCGGGGAGCTGTTTTTT.

This chain links TRBV7-3 with TRBJ2-2; TRBD1 is a possible D gene (5 bases). Trimming cost V 5 bases and J 1 base, with 14 bases left between them. CDR1 and CDR2 (germline): SGHTA, FQGTGA. CDR3 length equals 16 residues. The CDR3 nucleotides are TGTGCCAGCAGCCTCCAACCGACAGAGAACACCGGGGAGCTGTTTTTT. Its protein is CASSLQPTENTGELFF.

The chain recombines TRBV19 with TRBJ1-2, with TRBD1 as a possible D gene (5 bases). This CDR3 region has 15 residues. Germline CDR1 is LNHDA and CDR2 is SQIVND (reference sequence). Trimming left V 5 bases short and J 5 bases short, with 18 bases between. For the CDR3, the DNA is TGTGCCAGTAGTCCCCCGGGACGGAACACTTATGGCTACACCTTC. This codes for CASSPPGRNTYGYTF.

The chain joins TRBV9 to TRBJ1-2; possibly TRBD1 for D (6 bases). V lost 4 bases and J lost 4, with 14 bases in between. Germline V gives CDR1 SGDLS, CDR2 YYNGEE. This CDR3 has 14 residues. CDR3 bases: TGTGCCAGCAGCCTGCTAGGACAGACCTATGGCTACACCTTC. This codes for CASSLLGQTYGYTF.

V is TRBV6-2 or TRBV6-3 and J is TRBJ1-6; weak D call: TRBD1 (5 bases). Germline CDR1 and CDR2: MNHEY and SVGEGT. The V end was cut by 5 bases, the J end by 8 bases, with 16 bases between. This CDR3 spans 15 amino acids. CDR3 region: CASSLLAGGDSPLHF. In nucleotides, the CDR3 is TGTGCCAGCAGTCTCCTGGCCGGGGGTGATTCACCCCTCCACTTT.

This chain joins TRBV5-1 and TRBJ1-5; D not certain. The V gene lost 4 bases and the J gene lost 5 bases, with 16 bases spanning the gap. The CDR3 extends over 15 amino acids. The germline V gene has CDR1 SGHRS and CDR2 YFSETQ. CDR3 residues: CASSRGPGWDQPQHF. The CDR3 DNA follows: TGCGCCAGCAGCCGCGGACCGGGCTGGGATCAGCCCCAGCATTTT.

V usage is TRBV4-1 and J usage is TRBJ1-1; D ambiguous. The CDR3 length is 15 residues. Germline V gives CDR1 MGHRA, CDR2 YSYEKL. Trimming removed 1 base at V and 0 bases at J, with 9 bases between. The CDR3 region is CASSQGGSMNTEAFF. CDR3 nucleotides: TGCGCCAGCAGCCAAGGCGGCAGCATGAACACTGAAGCTTTCTTT.

The V and J genes are TRBV7-2 and TRBJ1-3, with D uncertain. This CDR3 comprises 16 residues. From germline, CDR1 is SGHTA and CDR2 FQGNSA. Trimming shortened V by 5 bases and J by 0 bases, and 14 bases separated the two germline ends. The CDR3 spells CASSHNSGISGNTIYF. The CDR3 coding sequence is TGTGCCAGCAGCCATAACTCGGGGATCTCTGGAAACACCATATATTTT.

This rearrangement joins TRBV4-2 to TRBJ2-3, with TRBD2 matching 9 bases. CDR1 and CDR2 from the germline V gene are LGHNA and YNFKEQ. With V trimmed by 1 base and J by 5 bases, 7 bases remained unmatched. The length of the CDR3 is 16 residues. The CDR3 reads CASSQVGGGALDTQYF. DNA for the CDR3: TGTGCCAGCAGCCAAGTTGGCGGGGGGGCCTTAGATACGCAGTATTTT.